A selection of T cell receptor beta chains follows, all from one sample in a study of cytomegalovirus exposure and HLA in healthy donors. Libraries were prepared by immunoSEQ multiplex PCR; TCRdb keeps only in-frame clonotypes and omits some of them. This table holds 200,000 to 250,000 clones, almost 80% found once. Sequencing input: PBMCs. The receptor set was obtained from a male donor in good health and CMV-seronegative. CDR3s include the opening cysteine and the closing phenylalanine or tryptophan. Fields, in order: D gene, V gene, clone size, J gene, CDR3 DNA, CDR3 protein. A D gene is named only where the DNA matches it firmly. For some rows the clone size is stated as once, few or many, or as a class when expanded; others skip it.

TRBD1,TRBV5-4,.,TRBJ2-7,TGTGCCAGCAGCTCAGACAGGGTCTACGAGCAGTACTTC,CASSSDRVYEQYF
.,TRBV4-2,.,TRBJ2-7,TGTGCCAGCAGCCATAAATGCTCCTACGAGCAGTACTTC,CASSHKCSYEQYF
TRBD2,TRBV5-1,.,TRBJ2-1,TGCGCCAGCAGCCCCGGACTAGCGGGGCTTCGCAATGAGCAGTTCTTC,CASSPGLAGLRNEQFF
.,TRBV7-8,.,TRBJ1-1,TGTGCCAGCAGCTTAGGAAGGGCGCGGGGGGCCCCTGAAGCTTTCTTT,CASSLGRARGAPEAFF
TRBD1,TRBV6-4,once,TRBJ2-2,TGTGCCAGCAGTGACTCGACAGGGCCAACCGGGGAGCTGTTTTTT,CASSDSTGPTGELFF
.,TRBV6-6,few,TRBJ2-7,TGTGCCAGCAGACACCCAAGCGACGAGCAGTACTTC,CASRHPSDEQYF
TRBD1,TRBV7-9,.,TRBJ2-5,TGTGCCAGCAGCTTAGGGGACAGGGGAATTCAAGAGACCCAGTACTTC,CASSLGDRGIQETQYF
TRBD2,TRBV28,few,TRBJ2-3,TGTGCCAGCAGTACCCCCAATATGGAGAGGACTAGCGGAATTAACACAGATACGCAGTATTTT,CASSTPNMERTSGINTDTQYF
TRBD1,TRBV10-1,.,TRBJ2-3,TGCGCCAGCAGTGAGTCGACGACAGGGGCATCAGATACGCAGTATTTT,CASSESTTGASDTQYF
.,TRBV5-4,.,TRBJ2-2,TGTGCCAGCAGCTTGGACTCAACCGGGGAGCTGTTTTTT,CASSLDSTGELFF
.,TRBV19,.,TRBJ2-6,TGTGCCAGTAGTAGGCTTCTCAGCTCTGGGGCCAACGTCCTGACTTTC,CASSRLLSSGANVLTF